Only a few counts were recorded for the clone carrying this TCR beta chain. These data come from a study of cytomegalovirus exposure and HLA in healthy donors. Study as a whole: From donors who were HLA-typed, an early data release held around 80 million unique TCRs.

The PCR made use of 60 Vbeta and 13 Jbeta primers. The method was immunoSEQ multiplex PCR; TCRdb's version includes in-frame clones alone and lacks a portion of them. The profile shows some 110,000 clones, 81% of them singletons. The sequencing sample was made of PBMCs. The clonotype originates from a woman in her 30s in good health and CMV-seronegative.

The CDR3 DNA reads as TGTGCCAGCAGTTCGTCTGCGGGGATTGGTTGGGAAAAACTGTTTTTT. This gives the protein CASSSSAGIGWEKLFF. The genes are TRBV28 and TRBJ1-4; D ambiguous. V was cut by 4 bases and J by 8 bases, with 20 bases left in between. Germline V gene sequence: CDR1 MDHEN, CDR2 SYDVKM. The CDR3 has 16 amino acids.